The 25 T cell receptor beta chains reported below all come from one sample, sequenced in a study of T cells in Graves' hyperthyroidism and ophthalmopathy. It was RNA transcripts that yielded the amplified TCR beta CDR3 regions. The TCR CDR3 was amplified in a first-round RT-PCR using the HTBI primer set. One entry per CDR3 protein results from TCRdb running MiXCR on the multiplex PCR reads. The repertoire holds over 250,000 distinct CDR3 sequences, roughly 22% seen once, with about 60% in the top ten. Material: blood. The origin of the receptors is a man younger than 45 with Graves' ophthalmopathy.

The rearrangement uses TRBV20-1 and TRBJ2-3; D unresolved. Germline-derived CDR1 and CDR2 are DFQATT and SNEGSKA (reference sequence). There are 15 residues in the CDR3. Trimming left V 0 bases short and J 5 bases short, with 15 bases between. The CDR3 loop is CSARDSRAARDTQYF. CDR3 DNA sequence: TGCAGTGCTAGAGATTCACGGGCGGCAAGAGATACGCAGTATTTT.

The CDR3 sequence is CASTINTGELFF. CDR3 DNA sequence: TGTGCCAGTACCATTAACACCGGGGAGCTGTTTTTT. The chain is built from TRBV19 and TRBJ2-2, with D hard to call. CDR1 is LNHDA and CDR2 is SQIVND in the germline V gene (reference sequence). Deletions cut 7 bases from V and 2 bases from J, with 5 bases between. The CDR3 is 12 residues long. Full variable domain (missing parts from reference TRBV19 and TRBJ2-2): DGGITQSPKYLFRKEGQNVTLSCEQNLNHDAMYWYRQDPGQGLRLIYYSQIVNDFQKGDIAEGYSVSREKKESFPLTVTSAQKNPTAFYLCASTINTGELFFGEGSRLTVL.

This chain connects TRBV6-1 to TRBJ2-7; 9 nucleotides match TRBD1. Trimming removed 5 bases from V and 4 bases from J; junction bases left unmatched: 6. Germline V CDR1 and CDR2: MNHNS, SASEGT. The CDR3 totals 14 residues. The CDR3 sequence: CASSLGTGTYEQYF. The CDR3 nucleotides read TGTGCCAGCAGTTTAGGGACAGGGACATACGAGCAGTACTTC.

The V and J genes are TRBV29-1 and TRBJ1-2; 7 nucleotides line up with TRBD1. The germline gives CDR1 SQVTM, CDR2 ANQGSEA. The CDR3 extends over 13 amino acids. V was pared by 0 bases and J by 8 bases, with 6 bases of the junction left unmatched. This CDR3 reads CSVEDIQGQGYTF. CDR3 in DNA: TGCAGCGTTGAAGACATACAGGGGCAGGGCTACACCTTC.

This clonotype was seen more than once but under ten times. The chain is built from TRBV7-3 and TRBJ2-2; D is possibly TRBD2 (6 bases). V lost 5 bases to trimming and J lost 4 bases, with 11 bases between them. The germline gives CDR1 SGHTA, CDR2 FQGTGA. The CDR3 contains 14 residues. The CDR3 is CASSLDYPTGELFF. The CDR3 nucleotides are TGTGCCAGCAGCCTGGACTACCCCACCGGGGAGCTGTTTTTT.

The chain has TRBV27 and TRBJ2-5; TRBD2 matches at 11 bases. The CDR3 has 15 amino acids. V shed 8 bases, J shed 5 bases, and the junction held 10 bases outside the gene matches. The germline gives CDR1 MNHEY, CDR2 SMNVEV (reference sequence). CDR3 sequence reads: CASATGLADGETQYF. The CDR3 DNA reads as TGTGCCAGCGCAACGGGACTAGCGGATGGGGAGACCCAGTACTTC.

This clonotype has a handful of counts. Here the CDR3 reads CAWSVRSGSHEQYF. CDR3 sequence (DNA): TGTGCCTGGAGTGTACGTTCCGGGAGCCACGAGCAGTACTTC. V gene TRBV30 combines with J gene TRBJ2-7, with a possible D match to TRBD2 (6 bases). This CDR3 is built from 14 residues. Germline assignment: CDR1 GTSNPN and CDR2 SVGIG (reference sequence). Trimming shortened V by 0 bases and J by 5 bases, and 14 bases separated the two germline ends.

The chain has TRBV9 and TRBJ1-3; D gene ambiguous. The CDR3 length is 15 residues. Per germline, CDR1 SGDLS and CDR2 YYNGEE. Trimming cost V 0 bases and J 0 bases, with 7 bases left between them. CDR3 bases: TGTGCCAGCAGCGTAGAAGGGAGCTCTGGAAACACCATATATTTT. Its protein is CASSVEGSSGNTIYF. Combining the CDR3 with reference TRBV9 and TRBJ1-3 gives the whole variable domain DSGVTQTPKHLITATGQRVTLRCSPRSGDLSVYWYQQSLDQGLQFLIQYYNGEERAKGNILERFSAQQFPDLHSELNLSSLELGDSALYFCASSVEGSSGNTIYFGEGSWLTVV.

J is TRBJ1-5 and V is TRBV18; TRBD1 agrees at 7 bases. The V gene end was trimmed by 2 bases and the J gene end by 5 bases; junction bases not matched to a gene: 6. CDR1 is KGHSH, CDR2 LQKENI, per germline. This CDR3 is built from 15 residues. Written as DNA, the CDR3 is TGTGCCAGCTCACCATTACAGGGGCCCGATCAGCCCCAGCATTTT. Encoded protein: CASSPLQGPDQPQHF.

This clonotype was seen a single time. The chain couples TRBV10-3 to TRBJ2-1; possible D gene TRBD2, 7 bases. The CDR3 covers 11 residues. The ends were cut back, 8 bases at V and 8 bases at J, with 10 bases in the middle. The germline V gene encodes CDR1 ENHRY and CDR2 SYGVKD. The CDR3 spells CAIGGGHEQFF. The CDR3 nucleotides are TGTGCCATCGGCGGGGGCCATGAGCAGTTCTTC.

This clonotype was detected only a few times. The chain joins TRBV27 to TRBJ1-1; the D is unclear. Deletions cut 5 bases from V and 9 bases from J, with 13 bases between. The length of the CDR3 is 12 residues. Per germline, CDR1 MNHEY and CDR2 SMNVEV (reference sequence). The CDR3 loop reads CASSPPTVQAFF. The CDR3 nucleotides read TGTGCCAGCAGTCCGCCGACCGTACAAGCTTTCTTT.

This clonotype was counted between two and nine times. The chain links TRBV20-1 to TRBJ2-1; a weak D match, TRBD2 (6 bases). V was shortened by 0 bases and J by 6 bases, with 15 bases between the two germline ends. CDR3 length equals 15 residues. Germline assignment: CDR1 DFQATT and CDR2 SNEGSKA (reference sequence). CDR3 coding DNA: TGCAGTGCTAGAGACTCGGGGGTCCCCCGCAATGAGCAGTTCTTC. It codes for CSARDSGVPRNEQFF.

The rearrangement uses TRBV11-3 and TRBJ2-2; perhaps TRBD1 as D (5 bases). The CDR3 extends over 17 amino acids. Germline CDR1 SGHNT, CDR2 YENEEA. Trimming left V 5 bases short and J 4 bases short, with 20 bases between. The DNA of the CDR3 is TGTGCCAGCAGCCCCGCACAGAAGGCAGGGATCACCGGGGAGCTGTTTTTT. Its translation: CASSPAQKAGITGELFF.

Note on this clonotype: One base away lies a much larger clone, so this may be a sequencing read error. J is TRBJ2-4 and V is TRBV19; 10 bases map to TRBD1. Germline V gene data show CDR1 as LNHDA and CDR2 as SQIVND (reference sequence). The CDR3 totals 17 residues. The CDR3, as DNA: TGTGCCAGTAGTCGAGGAGGGACAGGGGAGGCCAAAGACATTCAGTACTTC. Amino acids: CASSRGGTGEAKDIQYF.

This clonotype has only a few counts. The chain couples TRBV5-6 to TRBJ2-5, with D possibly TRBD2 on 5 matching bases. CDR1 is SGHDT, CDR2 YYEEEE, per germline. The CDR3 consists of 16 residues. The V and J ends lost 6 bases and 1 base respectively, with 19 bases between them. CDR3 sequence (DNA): TGTGCCAGCACCGGGGTCGTAGTGAGAAGCCAAGAGACCCAGTACTTC. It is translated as CASTGVVVRSQETQYF. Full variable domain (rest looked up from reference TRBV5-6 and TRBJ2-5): DAGVTQSPTHLIKTRGQQVTLRCSPKSGHDTVSWYQQALGQGPQFIFQYYEEEERQRGNFPDRFSGHQFPNYSSELNVNALLLGDSALYLCASTGVVVRSQETQYFGPGTRLLVL.

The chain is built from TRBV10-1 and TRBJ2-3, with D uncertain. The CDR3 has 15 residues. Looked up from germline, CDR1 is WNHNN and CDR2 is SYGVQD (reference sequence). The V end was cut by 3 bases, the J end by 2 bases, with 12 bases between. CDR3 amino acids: CASSDPLTDTDTQYF. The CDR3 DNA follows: TGCGCCAGCAGTGACCCCCTAACGGACACAGATACGCAGTATTTT.

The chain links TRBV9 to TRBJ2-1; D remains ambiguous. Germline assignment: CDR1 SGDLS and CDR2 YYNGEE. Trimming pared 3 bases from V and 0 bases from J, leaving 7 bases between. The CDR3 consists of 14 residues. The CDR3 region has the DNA TGTGCCAGCAGCGAACAAAGCTCCTACAATGAGCAGTTCTTC. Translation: CASSEQSSYNEQFF.

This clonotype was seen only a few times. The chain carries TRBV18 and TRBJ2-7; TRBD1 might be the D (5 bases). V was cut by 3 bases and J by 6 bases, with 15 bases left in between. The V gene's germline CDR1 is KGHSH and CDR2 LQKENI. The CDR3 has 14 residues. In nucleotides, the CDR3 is TGTGCCAGCTCACCGGGGCAGGTCTATCCCGAGCAGTACTTC. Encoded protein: CASSPGQVYPEQYF.

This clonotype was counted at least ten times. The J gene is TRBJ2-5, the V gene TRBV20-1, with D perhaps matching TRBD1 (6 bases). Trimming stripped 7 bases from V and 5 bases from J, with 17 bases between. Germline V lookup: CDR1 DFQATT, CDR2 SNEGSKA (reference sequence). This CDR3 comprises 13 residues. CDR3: CSVLMGAHETQYF. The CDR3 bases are TGCAGTGTCCTCATGGGGGCGCATGAGACCCAGTACTTC.

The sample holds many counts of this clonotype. The CDR3 here is CAWRVQGAHNEQFF. The CDR3 nucleotides are TGTGCCTGGAGAGTACAGGGGGCCCACAATGAGCAGTTCTTC. The gene calls are TRBV30 and TRBJ2-1; TRBD1 agrees at 9 bases. The CDR3 totals 14 residues. With V trimmed by 3 bases and J by 5 bases, 5 bases remained unmatched. Germline loops: CDR1 GTSNPN, CDR2 SVGIG (reference sequence).

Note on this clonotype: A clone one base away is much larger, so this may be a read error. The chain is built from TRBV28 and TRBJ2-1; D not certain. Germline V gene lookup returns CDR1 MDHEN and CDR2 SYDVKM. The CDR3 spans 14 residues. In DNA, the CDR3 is TGTGTCAGCAGTTTTAGACGTGCACAGAATGAGCAGTTCTTC. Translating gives CVSSFRRAQNEQFF.

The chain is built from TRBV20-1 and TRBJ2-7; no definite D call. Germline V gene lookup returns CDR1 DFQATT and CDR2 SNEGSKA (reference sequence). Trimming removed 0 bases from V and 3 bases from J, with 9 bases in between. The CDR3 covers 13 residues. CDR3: CSARDSGLYEQYF. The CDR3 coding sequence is TGCAGTGCTAGAGATTCGGGCCTCTACGAGCAGTACTTC.

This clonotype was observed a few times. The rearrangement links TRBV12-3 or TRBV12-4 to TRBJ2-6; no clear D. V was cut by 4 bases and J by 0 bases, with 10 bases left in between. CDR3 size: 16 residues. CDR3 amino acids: CASSSRRHSGANVLTF. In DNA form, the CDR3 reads TGTGCCAGCAGTTCGAGACGACACTCTGGGGCCAACGTCCTGACTTTC.

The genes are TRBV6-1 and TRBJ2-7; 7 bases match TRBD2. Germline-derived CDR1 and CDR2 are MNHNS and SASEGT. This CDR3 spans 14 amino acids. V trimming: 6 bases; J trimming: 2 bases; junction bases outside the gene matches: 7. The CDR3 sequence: CASSVALAAYEQYF. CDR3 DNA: TGTGCCAGCAGCGTCGCCCTAGCGGCCTACGAGCAGTACTTC.

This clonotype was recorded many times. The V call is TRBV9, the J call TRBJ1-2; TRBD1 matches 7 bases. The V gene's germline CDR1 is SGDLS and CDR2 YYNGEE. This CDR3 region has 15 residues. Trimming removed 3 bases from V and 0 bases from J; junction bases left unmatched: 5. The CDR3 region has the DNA TGTGCCAGCAGCGCCCGGACAGGAGCTAACTATGGCTACACCTTC. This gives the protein CASSARTGANYGYTF. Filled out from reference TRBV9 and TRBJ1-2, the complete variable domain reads DSGVTQTPKHLITATGQRVTLRCSPRSGDLSVYWYQQSLDQGLQFLIQYYNGEERAKGNILERFSAQQFPDLHSELNLSSLELGDSALYFCASSARTGANYGYTFGSGTRLTVV.